What follows describes a single T cell receptor (beta chain). The antigen is not known. Method: immunoSEQ multiplex PCR; TCRdb's copy keeps in-frame clones and lacks some. This table has roughly 200,000 clones, more than 85% appearing once. This CDR3 is built from 14 residues. Germline lookup yields CDR1 MDHEN and CDR2 SYDVKM. Trimming cost V 3 bases and J 1 base, with 10 bases left between them. The data are from a study of T cell responses to AZD1222 COVID-19 vaccine. General study results and limits: Repertoires were sampled only after the peak T cell response. Once two AZD1222 doses were given, Spike-specific TCR breadth and depth went up. The donor cohort was predominantly white British with a female majority, and clonal diversity may have been underestimated.

Analysis merged second doses at about 4 or about 12 weeks. The sample in question was peripheral blood, obtained 28 days after the second AZD1222 dose. The source is an adult who received the AZD1222 COVID-19 vaccine. V is TRBV28 and J is TRBJ2-7, with D possibly being TRBD2 (7 bases). The DNA of the CDR3 is TGTGCCAGCAGTTTGGCGGGGGCGTCCTACGAGCAGTACTTC. Its protein product is CASSLAGASYEQYF.